These 24 T cell receptor beta chains were all obtained from the same sample, sequenced in a study of blood T cell repertoires in COVID-19. Measured with immunoSEQ multiplex PCR; TCRdb has only the in-frame clones, and not every one. Among tens of thousands of clones, 90% were seen once, and the ten largest hold more than 4%. The sequenced sample consisted of peripheral blood. These receptors were taken from a human donor in a cohort sampled during active COVID-19.

This rearrangement joins TRBV24-1 to TRBJ2-6; 11 bases align to TRBD1. This CDR3 comprises 17 residues. V gave up 4 bases and J gave up 3 bases; unmatched junction bases: 4. From germline, CDR1 is KGHDR and CDR2 SFDVKD. The CDR3, as DNA: TGTGCCACCAGTGACCGGGGACAGGGGGATGGGGCCAACGTCCTGACTTTC. It translates to CATSDRGQGDGANVLTF.

The chain uses TRBV27 and TRBJ1-2, with TRBD1 matching over 7 bases. Germline V gene data show CDR1 as MNHEY and CDR2 as SMNVEV (reference sequence). The CDR3 has 16 amino acids. Unmatched junction bases numbered 15, after V lost 3 bases and J lost 8 bases. The CDR3 is CASSLYPRDSILGYTF. CDR3 nucleotides: TGTGCCAGCAGTTTGTACCCACGGGACAGCATCCTAGGCTACACCTTC.

The chain uses TRBV5-6 and TRBJ2-7, with D perhaps matching TRBD1 (6 bases). V was shortened by 3 bases and J by 0 bases, with 13 bases between the two germline ends. This CDR3 is built from 15 residues. CDR1 and CDR2 from the germline V gene are SGHDT and YYEEEE. In nucleotides, the CDR3 is TGTGCCAGCAGCTGGACACAGGGATTCTCCTACGAGCAGTACTTC. This sequence encodes CASSWTQGFSYEQYF.

This clone is a singleton in its sample. The rearrangement uses TRBV5-1 and TRBJ1-6; 11 bases are shared with TRBD1. V shed 4 bases and J 6 bases; nucleotides not matched to a gene: 3. Per germline, CDR1 SGHRS and CDR2 YFSETQ. CDR3 length: 15 residues. This chain's CDR3 is CASSGGTGGNSPLHF. CDR3 DNA: TGCGCCAGCAGCGGCGGGACAGGGGGTAATTCACCCCTCCACTTT.

In this sample, this clone turned up a few times. CDR3 sequence reads: CASSAGTSTEAFF. The DNA of the CDR3 is TGCGCCAGCAGTGCGGGAACGTCCACTGAAGCTTTCTTT. This chain connects TRBV10-1 to TRBJ1-1; D not certain. The CDR3 has 13 residues. The germline V gene encodes CDR1 WNHNN and CDR2 SYGVQD (reference sequence). The V gene lost 4 bases and the J gene lost 4 bases, with 10 bases spanning the gap.

The gene calls are TRBV5-6 and TRBJ2-6; 10 nucleotides line up with TRBD1. The germline CDR1 and CDR2 sequences are SGHDT and YYEEEE. The CDR3 sequence is 19 residues long. V dropped 0 bases and J dropped 0; count of bases not matched to a gene: 6. Written as DNA, the CDR3 is TGTGCCAGCAGCTTGGGTGGACAGGGGGGAGGCTCTGGGGCCAACGTCCTGACTTTC. Its translation is CASSLGGQGGGSGANVLTF.

J is TRBJ1-4 and V is TRBV11-2; D might be TRBD1 (5 bases). This CDR3 contains 15 residues. Per the germline V gene, CDR1 is SGHAT and CDR2 is FQNNGV. Trimming removed 6 bases from V and 3 bases from J, with 14 bases in between. CDR3 amino acids: CASSRNGGANEKLFF. In DNA, the CDR3 is TGTGCCAGCAGTCGGAATGGAGGGGCTAATGAAAAACTGTTTTTT.

The rearrangement uses TRBV11-2 and TRBJ1-5, with D possibly TRBD1 on 6 matching bases. Trimming removed 5 bases at V and 9 bases at J, with 14 bases between. The CDR3 is made up of 13 amino acids. Germline V gene sequence: CDR1 SGHAT, CDR2 FQNNGV. The CDR3 DNA follows: TGTGCCAGCAGCAAACAACAGGGCCCGCCCCAGCATTTT. Translated, it gives CASSKQQGPPQHF.

This clone appeared once. V is TRBV5-1 and J is TRBJ2-3; 12 positions agree with TRBD2. Germline values: CDR1 SGHRS, CDR2 YFSETQ. Trimming cost V 3 bases and J 7 bases; bases outside gene matches: 12. The CDR3 loop spans 17 amino acids. The CDR3 sequence is CASSYSLAGGPSNTQYF. The DNA of the CDR3 is TGCGCCAGCAGCTATTCCCTAGCGGGAGGGCCCTCGAATACGCAGTATTTT.

J is TRBJ2-2 and V is TRBV4-3, with 7 bases lining up with TRBD1. The CDR3 covers 16 residues. The junction had 10 bases not matched to a gene; V was cut back by 6 bases and J by 3 bases. CDR1 and CDR2 from the germline V gene are LGHNA and YSLEER. The CDR3 protein is CASRSRSGTDTGELFF. As DNA, the CDR3 is TGCGCCAGCAGGTCGAGGTCCGGGACAGACACCGGGGAGCTGTTTTTT.

The chain is built from TRBV5-1 and TRBJ2-2; 11 bases agree with TRBD1. Looked up from germline, CDR1 is SGHRS and CDR2 is YFSETQ. Trimming cost V 3 bases and J 4 bases; bases outside gene matches: 5. This CDR3 region has 16 residues. CDR3 in DNA: TGCGCCAGCAGCTCTGCCGGGACAGGGGGCACCGGGGAGCTGTTTTTT. Translated, it gives CASSSAGTGGTGELFF.

V gene TRBV5-1 combines with J gene TRBJ1-3, with 8 positions matching TRBD1. This CDR3 comprises 16 residues. Germline V gene lookup returns CDR1 SGHRS and CDR2 YFSETQ. With V trimmed by 0 bases and J by 4 bases, 6 bases remained unmatched. The CDR3 here is CASSLVQGAQGNTIYF. The CDR3 DNA sequence: TGCGCCAGCAGCTTGGTTCAGGGGGCGCAAGGAAACACCATATATTTT.

The chain has TRBV4-1 and TRBJ2-5; TRBD1 agrees at 8 bases. CDR1 is MGHRA and CDR2 is YSYEKL in the germline V gene. The ends lost 0 bases at V and 1 base at J; junction bases unmatched: 7. This CDR3 has 17 amino acids. CDR3 DNA: TGCGCCAGCAGCCAAGATCCCCTGACAGGGGTCCAAGAGACCCAGTACTTC. Translated: CASSQDPLTGVQETQYF.

The chain carries TRBV4-2 and TRBJ1-5; D unclear. Per the germline V gene, CDR1 is LGHNA and CDR2 is YNFKEQ. Trimming took 0 bases from V and 7 from J, leaving 13 bases between them. There are 15 residues in the CDR3. The CDR3 bases are TGTGCCAGCAGCCAAGATACCGGGTCGGGACAGCCCCAGCATTTT. This gives the protein CASSQDTGSGQPQHF.

The rearrangement uses TRBV10-3 and TRBJ2-1; tentative D call: TRBD2 (6 bases). CDR1 is ENHRY, CDR2 SYGVKD, per germline. Trimming stripped 2 bases from V and 1 base from J, with 9 bases between. This CDR3 is 15 amino acids long. The CDR3 loop reads CAISEGSGSYNEQFF. The DNA of the CDR3 is TGTGCCATCAGTGAGGGTAGCGGTTCCTACAATGAGCAGTTCTTC.

This chain connects TRBV4-2 to TRBJ1-4; D might be TRBD1 (5 bases). The germline V gene has CDR1 LGHNA and CDR2 YNFKEQ. The CDR3 loop spans 17 amino acids. The V and J ends lost 4 bases and 7 bases respectively, with 22 bases between them. CDR3 sequence reads: CASSPASGARTSEKLFF. CDR3 coding DNA: TGTGCCAGCAGCCCCGCTAGCGGGGCCCGTACGAGTGAAAAACTGTTTTTT.

V is TRBV15 and J is TRBJ2-7; TRBD2 matches 11 bases. Losses at the gene ends were 2 bases for V and 0 bases for J; bases not matched to a gene: 3. This CDR3 comprises 16 residues. Germline CDR1 LNHNV, CDR2 YYDKDF (reference sequence). The CDR3 sequence is CATSRSLAGGSYEQYF. For the CDR3, the DNA is TGTGCCACCAGCAGATCCCTAGCGGGGGGCTCCTACGAGCAGTACTTC.

The rearrangement uses TRBV18 and TRBJ1-2; no firm D call. Germline V gives CDR1 KGHSH, CDR2 LQKENI. The CDR3 loop spans 13 amino acids. V was trimmed by 2 bases and J by 8 bases, leaving 12 bases between them. CDR3 loop: CASSPDFRRGYTF. Here the CDR3 DNA reads TGTGCCAGCTCACCAGATTTTCGTCGGGGCTACACCTTC.

The genes are TRBV7-9 and TRBJ2-7; the match to TRBD1 covers 7 bases. J lost 3 bases, V lost 4 bases, and 9 bases had no gene match. The germline V gene encodes CDR1 SEHNR and CDR2 FQNEAQ (reference sequence). CDR3 length equals 15 residues. CDR3 protein: CASSSPGTALYEQYF. The CDR3 DNA follows: TGTGCCAGCAGCTCGCCCGGGACAGCGCTCTACGAGCAGTACTTC.

V gene TRBV2 combines with J gene TRBJ2-6; 10 bases agree with TRBD1. The CDR3 spans 16 residues. J gave up 1 base and V 7 bases, and 4 bases lay outside the gene matches. In germline, CDR1 is SNHLY, CDR2 FYNNEI. This CDR3 reads CASNQDRGSGANVLTF. In nucleotides, the CDR3 is TGTGCCAGCAACCAGGACAGGGGGTCTGGGGCCAACGTCCTGACTTTC.

The chain combines TRBV29-1 with TRBJ2-2; 11 bases agree with TRBD1. This CDR3 comprises 14 residues. The V gene end was trimmed by 6 bases and the J gene end by 4 bases; junction bases not matched to a gene: 4. Germline CDR1 SQVTM, CDR2 ANQGSEA. CDR3 in DNA: TGCAGCGTCGCCGGGACAGGGGGCACCGGGGAGCTGTTTTTT. This encodes CSVAGTGGTGELFF.

The sample holds one count of this clone. J is TRBJ2-1 and V is TRBV5-4, with D hard to call. Trimming removed 0 bases at V and 3 bases at J, with 4 bases between. Per germline, CDR1 SGHNT and CDR2 YYREEE (reference sequence). This CDR3 has 13 residues. CDR3 region: CASSLDSYNEQFF. The CDR3 coding sequence is TGTGCCAGCAGCTTGGACAGCTACAATGAGCAGTTCTTC.

The chain has TRBV7-2 and TRBJ2-1; D is possibly TRBD1 (5 bases). This CDR3 comprises 12 residues. V was shortened by 1 base and J by 13 bases, with 11 bases between the two germline ends. Germline CDR1 and CDR2: SGHTA and FQGNSA. CDR3 loop: CASSLGRGHQFF. The DNA for the CDR3 is TGTGCCAGCAGCTTAGGTCGCGGACACCAGTTCTTC.

The V and J genes are TRBV6-2 or TRBV6-3 and TRBJ2-3, with no clear D. The V gene's germline CDR1 is MNHEY and CDR2 SVGEGT. Trimming pared 6 bases from V and 7 bases from J, leaving 11 bases between. CDR3 length equals 12 residues. CDR3 residues: CASSRVENTQYF. The CDR3 bases are TGTGCCAGCAGCCGAGTCGAGAATACGCAGTATTTT.